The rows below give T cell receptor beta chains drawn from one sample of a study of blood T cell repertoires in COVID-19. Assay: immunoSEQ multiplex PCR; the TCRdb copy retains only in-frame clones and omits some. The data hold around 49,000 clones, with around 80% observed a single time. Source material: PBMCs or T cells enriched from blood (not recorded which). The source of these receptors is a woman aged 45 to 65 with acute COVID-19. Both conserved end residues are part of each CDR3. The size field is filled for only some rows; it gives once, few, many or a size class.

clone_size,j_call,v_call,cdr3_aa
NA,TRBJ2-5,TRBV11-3,CASSREGQGRETQYF
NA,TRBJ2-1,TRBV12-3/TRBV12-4,CASSLDNYNEQFF
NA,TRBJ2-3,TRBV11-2,CASSPMSNRLSTDTQYF
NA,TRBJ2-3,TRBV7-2,CASSLEYLRTDTQYF
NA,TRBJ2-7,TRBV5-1,CASSSGTGGTRYEQYF
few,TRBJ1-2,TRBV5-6,CASSLLQGLNYGYTF
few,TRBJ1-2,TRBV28,CASSLPRGGNTF
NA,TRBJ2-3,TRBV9,CASSVDLASIDTQYF
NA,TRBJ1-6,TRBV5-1,CASSAGQGNSPLHF
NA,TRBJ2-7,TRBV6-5,CASRAPGEAYEQYF
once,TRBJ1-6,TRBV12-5,CASARDRNYNSPLHF
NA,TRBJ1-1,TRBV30,CAWSVAGGSEAFF
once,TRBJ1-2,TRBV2,CASSPHRGSNYGYTF
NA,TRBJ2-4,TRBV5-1,CASRESGTSGKGAKNIQYF
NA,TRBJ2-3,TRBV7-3,CASSPRTGGSDTQYF
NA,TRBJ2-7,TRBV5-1,CASSKGTAVYSEQYF
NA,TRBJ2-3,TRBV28,CASRSSGGATQYF
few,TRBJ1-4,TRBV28,CASSFAGLKEKLFF
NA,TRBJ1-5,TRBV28,CASSKWTGAYSNQPQHF
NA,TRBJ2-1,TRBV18,CASSPVYRGLIGNEQFF
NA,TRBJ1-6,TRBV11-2,CASTKTGGDNSPLHF
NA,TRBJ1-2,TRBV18,CASSPGGPTLYGYTF
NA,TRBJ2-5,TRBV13,CASLRRLETQYF
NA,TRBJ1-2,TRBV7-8,CASSLDLATRGYTF
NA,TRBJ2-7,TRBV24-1,CATSDLGGDEQYF
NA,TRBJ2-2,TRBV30,CAWTGLPGAGELFF
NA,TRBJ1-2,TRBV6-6,CASRISSGTVYGYTF
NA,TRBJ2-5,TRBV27,CASSLVAGRETQYF
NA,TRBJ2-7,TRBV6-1,CASSDAQGAQYF
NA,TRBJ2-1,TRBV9,CASSEPTSGAYNEQFF
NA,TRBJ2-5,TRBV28,CASSLPPTITSGGETQYF
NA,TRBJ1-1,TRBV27,CASRRILGDGTRPLEAFF
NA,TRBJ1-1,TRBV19,CASSILTGLTEAFF
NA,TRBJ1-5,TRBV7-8,CASSLVRDSRNQPQHF
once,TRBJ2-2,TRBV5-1,CASSLRTSGGFNTGELFF
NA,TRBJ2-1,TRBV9,CASSQGGLAWDEQFF
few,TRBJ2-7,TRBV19,CASSPKGTPGYEQYF
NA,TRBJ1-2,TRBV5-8,CASSLSRGYGYTF
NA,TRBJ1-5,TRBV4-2,CASSQGRAGAGNQPQHF
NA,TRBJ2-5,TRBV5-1,CASSPGDYGTQYF
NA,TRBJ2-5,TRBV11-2,CASSLRTSGGRETQYF
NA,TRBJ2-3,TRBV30,CAWSGGSTTDTQYF
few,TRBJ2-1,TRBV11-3,CASSLGGGYYNEQFF
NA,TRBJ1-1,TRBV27,CASSLAGRTEAFF
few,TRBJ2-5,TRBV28,CASSLWTSGRTQYF